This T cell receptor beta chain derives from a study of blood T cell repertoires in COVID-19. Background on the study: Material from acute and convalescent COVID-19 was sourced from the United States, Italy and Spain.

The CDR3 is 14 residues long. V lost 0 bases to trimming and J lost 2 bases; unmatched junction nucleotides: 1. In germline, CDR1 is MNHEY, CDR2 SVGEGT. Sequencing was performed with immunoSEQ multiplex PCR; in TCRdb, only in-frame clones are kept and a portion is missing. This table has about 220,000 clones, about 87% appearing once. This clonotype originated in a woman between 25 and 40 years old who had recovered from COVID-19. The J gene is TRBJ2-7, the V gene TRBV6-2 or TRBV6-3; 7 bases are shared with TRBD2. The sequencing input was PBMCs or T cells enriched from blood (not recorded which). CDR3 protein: CASSYSGGTYEQYF. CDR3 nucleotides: TGTGCCAGCAGTTACTCCGGGGGGACCTACGAGCAGTACTTC.